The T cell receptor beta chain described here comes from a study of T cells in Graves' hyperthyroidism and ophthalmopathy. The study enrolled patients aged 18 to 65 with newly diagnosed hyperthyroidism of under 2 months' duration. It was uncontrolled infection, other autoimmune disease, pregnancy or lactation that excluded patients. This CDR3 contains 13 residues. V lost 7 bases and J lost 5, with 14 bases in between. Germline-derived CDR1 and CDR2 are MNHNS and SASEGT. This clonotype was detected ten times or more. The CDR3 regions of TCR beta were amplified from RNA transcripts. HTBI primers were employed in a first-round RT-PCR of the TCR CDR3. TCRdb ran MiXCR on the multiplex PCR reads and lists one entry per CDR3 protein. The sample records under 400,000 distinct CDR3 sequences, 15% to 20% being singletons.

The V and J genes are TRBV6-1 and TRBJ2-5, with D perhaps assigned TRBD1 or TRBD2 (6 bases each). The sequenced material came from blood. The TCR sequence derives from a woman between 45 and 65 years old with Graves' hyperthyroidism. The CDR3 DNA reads TGTGCCAGCAAGGGGGGCGGTTTGGAGACCCAGTACTTC. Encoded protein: CASKGGGLETQYF.